The 14 T cell receptor beta chains listed next were all sequenced from one sample in a study. TCRdb called the 5' RACE reads again in MiXCR, with one record for every CDR3 protein. Of tens of thousands of distinct CDR3 sequences detected, around 28% appear once; the ten largest clones hold approximately 2.3%. Sequencing was performed on naive CD4+ T cells sorted from blood. Subset denoted: naive CD4+ T cells, CD4+CD45RA+CD25-. Receptor source: a female donor with breast cancer.

The chain joins TRBV18 to TRBJ1-2; D ambiguous. V lost 2 bases to trimming and J lost 3 bases, with 7 bases between them. The CDR3 spans 13 residues. From germline, CDR1 is KGHSH and CDR2 LQKENI. CDR3 sequence reads: CASSPGSDYGYTF. The CDR3 DNA is TGTGCCAGCTCACCAGGATCGGACTATGGCTACACCTTC.

This chain connects TRBV4-1 to TRBJ2-7, with D maybe TRBD1 (6 bases). CDR1 MGHRA and CDR2 YSYEKL come from the germline V gene. CDR3 length: 15 amino acids. V was trimmed by 1 base and J by 0 bases, leaving 10 bases between them. CDR3 residues: CASSQGTAVSYEQYF. The CDR3 nucleotides read TGCGCCAGCAGCCAAGGGACAGCGGTCTCCTACGAGCAGTACTTC.

This clonotype turned up a few times. This could be a read error, since a much larger clone is one nucleotide away. Because it lacks the conserved phenylalanine or tryptophan at the end, this CDR3 is likely a read error. The gene calls are TRBV7-2 and TRBJ1-6; D not resolved. The germline V gene has CDR1 SGHTA and CDR2 FQGNSA. This CDR3 spans 16 amino acids. V was shortened by 1 base and J by 7 bases, with 14 bases between the two germline ends. The chain's CDR3 is CASSLEAQAPNSPLHS. The CDR3 DNA is TGTGCCAGCAGCTTAGAGGCGCAGGCACCGAATTCACCCCTCCACTCT.

Only a few counts were recorded for this clonotype. The chain uses TRBV2 and TRBJ1-2, with D possibly being TRBD1 (6 bases). The CDR3 extends over 15 amino acids. The germline gives CDR1 SNHLY, CDR2 FYNNEI. V dropped 4 bases and J dropped 1 base, with 13 bases sitting between them. The CDR3 region is CASSARGAHNYGYTF. The DNA of the CDR3 is TGTGCCAGCAGTGCGAGGGGGGCGCATAACTATGGCTACACCTTC.

This clonotype came up a few times. CDR3 DNA sequence: TGCAGTGCTATCCAAGGCGGGAGGGCCTCCTACGAGCAGTACTTC. It is translated as CSAIQGGRASYEQYF. The chain has TRBV20-1 and TRBJ2-7; 9 bases line up with TRBD2. Germline V gene data show CDR1 as DFQATT and CDR2 as SNEGSKA (reference sequence). There are 15 residues in the CDR3. With 4 bases clipped from V and 0 bases from J, the junction kept 7 bases outside the gene matches.

Here the CDR3 reads CASSYLGQGTPHEQYF. For the CDR3, the DNA is TGTGCCAGCAGTTACTTAGGACAGGGGACCCCTCACGAGCAGTACTTC. The chain joins TRBV6-6 to TRBJ2-7; 9 bases match TRBD1. The V and J ends lost 1 base and 5 bases, in that order; junction bases with no gene match: 9. The V gene's germline CDR1 is MNHNY and CDR2 SVGAGI (reference sequence). This CDR3 contains 16 residues.

This sequence joins TRBV7-3 and TRBJ2-1; 12 bases align to TRBD2. The germline CDR1 and CDR2 sequences are SGHTA and FQGTGA. This CDR3 spans 15 amino acids. The V and J ends lost 5 bases and 6 bases, in that order; junction bases with no gene match: 5. In DNA form, the CDR3 reads TGTGCCAGCAGCCCGCCGGGACTAGCGGGCAATGAGCAGTTCTTC. It codes for CASSPPGLAGNEQFF.

This clonotype was recorded a few times. The rearrangement links TRBV7-2 to TRBJ1-1, with D unresolved. CDR1 SGHTA and CDR2 FQGNSA come from the germline V gene. The CDR3 has 13 residues. Trimming shortened V by 6 bases and J by 5 bases, and 13 bases separated the two germline ends. In DNA form, the CDR3 reads TGTGCCAGCAGTTCAGTCTGGGTAACTGAAGCTTTCTTT. Protein: CASSSVWVTEAFF.

This clonotype was detected only once. The genes are TRBV10-2 and TRBJ2-7, with D possibly called TRBD1 or TRBD2 (5 bases each). The CDR3 loop spans 15 amino acids. CDR1 WSHSY and CDR2 SAAADI come from the germline V gene. The V gene lost 0 bases and the J gene lost 4 bases, with 13 bases spanning the gap. The CDR3 region is CASSESSGTGYEQYF. In DNA, the CDR3 is TGCGCCAGCAGTGAGTCTTCGGGGACGGGGTACGAGCAGTACTTC.

Notes on this clonotype: A much larger clone differs from this one at a single base, so this may be a read error. The chain recombines TRBV6-1 with TRBJ1-1, with no clear D. The CDR3 has 13 amino acids. From germline, CDR1 is MNHNS and CDR2 SASEGT. As DNA, the CDR3 is TGTGCCAGCACCCAAAGCTGGAACACTGAAGCTCTCTTT. Translation gives CASTQSWNTEALF.

The V and J genes are TRBV4-1 and TRBJ2-7; D gene unclear. Trimming took 4 bases from V and 5 from J, leaving 12 bases between them. CDR1 is MGHRA, CDR2 YSYEKL, per germline. This CDR3 spans 13 amino acids. The CDR3 is CASSRSQGNEQYF. DNA of the CDR3: TGCGCCAGCAGCCGATCCCAAGGGAACGAGCAGTACTTC.

A few counts support this clonotype. The J gene is TRBJ1-5, the V gene TRBV5-4; maybe TRBD1 (5 bases). V lost 4 bases and J lost 5, with 13 bases in between. The CDR3 has 14 amino acids. Germline-derived CDR1 and CDR2 are SGHNT and YYREEE (reference sequence). For the CDR3, the DNA is TGTGCCAGCAGCCTAACGGGGACCGATCAGCCCCAGCATTTT. Translated, it gives CASSLTGTDQPQHF.

This clonotype was detected a few times. The rearrangement uses TRBV5-1 and TRBJ2-3; D may correspond to TRBD1 or TRBD2 (5 bases each). V gave up 4 bases and J gave up 5 bases, with 14 bases separating them. Germline lookup yields CDR1 SGHRS and CDR2 YFSETQ. CDR3 size: 14 residues. In nucleotides, the CDR3 is TGCGCCAGCAGCCATCGGACTGGGGGAGATACGCAGTATTTT. Its translation is CASSHRTGGDTQYF.

This clonotype appeared many times. This chain uses TRBV12-3 or TRBV12-4 with TRBJ2-7, with 8 bases matching TRBD2. This CDR3 is built from 14 residues. J was trimmed by 4 bases and V by 7 bases; bases with no gene match: 9. CDR3 loop: CASMGGLGGYEQYF. The CDR3 bases are TGTGCCAGCATGGGGGGACTAGGAGGTTACGAGCAGTACTTC.